These T cell receptor beta chains were read from a single sample in a study of T-cell reconstitution after alpha-beta-depleted transplantation in children. TCRdb reprocessed the PCR reads via MiXCR and lists one record per CDR3 protein. The repertoire holds over 150,000 distinct CDR3 sequences, with approximately 7% as singletons. Material: PBMCs from the stem cell graft donor, obtained from the stem cell graft. Source of these receptors: a human donor who donated a stem cell graft to a child with Wiskott-Aldrich syndrome. Each CDR3 is given with its conserved first and last residue. D genes are given only for firm matches. Expanded clones are given a class, and other clones once, few, many or no size at all.

j_call: TRBJ2-5; d_call: TRBD2; v_call: TRBV7-2; clone_size: .; cdr3_nt: TGTGCCAGCAGCTTCCCCAGCGGGGGGGCCGAAGAGACCCAGTACTTC; cdr3_aa: CASSFPSGGAEETQYF
j_call: TRBJ2-3; d_call: .; v_call: TRBV5-1; clone_size: .; cdr3_nt: TGCGCCAGCAGCCTCGGACAGCTCACAGATACGCAGTATTTT; cdr3_aa: CASSLGQLTDTQYF
j_call: TRBJ2-7; d_call: TRBD1; v_call: TRBV12-3/TRBV12-4; clone_size: many; cdr3_nt: TGTGCCAGCAGTTATGATAATAACAGGGGTTACCTGGGCGAGCAGTACTTC; cdr3_aa: CASSYDNNRGYLGEQYF
j_call: TRBJ2-3; d_call: .; v_call: TRBV5-1; clone_size: many; cdr3_nt: TGCGCCAGCAGCTGGGACGGGGATACGCAGTATTTT; cdr3_aa: CASSWDGDTQYF
j_call: TRBJ2-7; d_call: TRBD1; v_call: TRBV24-1; clone_size: many; cdr3_nt: TGTGCCACCAGTGACCCCGGGACAGGGGGCTTCGACGAGCAGTACTTC; cdr3_aa: CATSDPGTGGFDEQYF
j_call: TRBJ2-1; d_call: TRBD2; v_call: TRBV7-2; clone_size: many; cdr3_nt: TGTGCCAGCAGACGAACTAGCGGGAGTTACAATGAGCAGTTCTTC; cdr3_aa: CASRRTSGSYNEQFF
j_call: TRBJ2-3; d_call: TRBD1; v_call: TRBV7-9; clone_size: .; cdr3_nt: TGTGCCAGCAGCTTAGCTACCGGGACAGTCACAGATACGCAGTATTTT; cdr3_aa: CASSLATGTVTDTQYF
j_call: TRBJ2-3; d_call: .; v_call: TRBV9; clone_size: many; cdr3_nt: TGTGCCAGCAGCGTAGGGGGCCAGATCGCAGATACGCAGTATTTT; cdr3_aa: CASSVGGQIADTQYF
j_call: TRBJ2-5; d_call: .; v_call: TRBV14; clone_size: many; cdr3_nt: TGTGCCAGCAGCCAAGATTTAATTTTCGAAGGGGCTCGAGAGACCCAGTACTTC; cdr3_aa: CASSQDLIFEGARETQYF
j_call: TRBJ2-5; d_call: .; v_call: TRBV20-1; clone_size: many; cdr3_nt: TGCAGTGCTAGCTTCTTACAAGAGACCCAGTACTTC; cdr3_aa: CSASFLQETQYF
j_call: TRBJ2-3; d_call: TRBD1; v_call: TRBV28; clone_size: few; cdr3_nt: TGTGCCAGCAGTCCCCGGACAGGGGCGAAGCTAACGGACAGCACAGATACGCAGTATTTT; cdr3_aa: CASSPRTGAKLTDSTDTQYF
j_call: TRBJ2-3; d_call: .; v_call: TRBV11-2; clone_size: many; cdr3_nt: TGTGCCAGCAGCTCCGGGGGGCAAAACACAGATACGCAGTATTTT; cdr3_aa: CASSSGGQNTDTQYF
j_call: TRBJ2-1; d_call: .; v_call: TRBV29-1; clone_size: many; cdr3_nt: TGCAGCGTTGACCTTTCCGGGGATGAGCAGTTCTTC; cdr3_aa: CSVDLSGDEQFF
j_call: TRBJ2-7; d_call: .; v_call: TRBV7-9; clone_size: many; cdr3_nt: TGTGCCAGCAGCTTACCCGAGACGTCCTCCGAGCAGTACTTC; cdr3_aa: CASSLPETSSEQYF
j_call: TRBJ2-5; d_call: .; v_call: TRBV7-2; clone_size: many; cdr3_nt: TGTGCCAGCAGCTTAAACTCCTTCGGGACCCAGTACTTC; cdr3_aa: CASSLNSFGTQYF
j_call: TRBJ1-2; d_call: TRBD1; v_call: TRBV12-3/TRBV12-4; clone_size: many; cdr3_nt: TGTGCCAGCAGGACCGGGACAGGGAGGGATGGCTACACCTTC; cdr3_aa: CASRTGTGRDGYTF
j_call: TRBJ2-7; d_call: .; v_call: TRBV20-1; clone_size: many; cdr3_nt: TGCAGTGCTAGACCCAGGACCTACGAGCAGTACTTC; cdr3_aa: CSARPRTYEQYF
j_call: TRBJ2-4; d_call: .; v_call: TRBV5-1; clone_size: few; cdr3_nt: TGCGCCAGCAGCTTAGAGACGCCTGGCATTCAGTACTTC; cdr3_aa: CASSLETPGIQYF
j_call: TRBJ1-2; d_call: .; v_call: TRBV6-2/TRBV6-3; clone_size: many; cdr3_nt: TGTGCCAGCGCAACGGGACTTAACTATGGCTACACCTTC; cdr3_aa: CASATGLNYGYTF
j_call: TRBJ2-5; d_call: TRBD1; v_call: TRBV5-1; clone_size: .; cdr3_nt: TGCGCCAGCAGCTTCGCCACAGGGGGTTCGTACCAAGAGACCCAGTACTTC; cdr3_aa: CASSFATGGSYQETQYF
j_call: TRBJ2-7; d_call: TRBD1; v_call: TRBV12-3/TRBV12-4; clone_size: many; cdr3_nt: TGTGCCAGCAGTTTGCGGACAGGGGCACTCCCCTACGAGCAGTACTTC; cdr3_aa: CASSLRTGALPYEQYF
j_call: TRBJ2-2; d_call: .; v_call: TRBV6-1; clone_size: many; cdr3_nt: TGTGCCATCAGGGAGGGGGTCAGAACCGGGGAGCTGTTTTTT; cdr3_aa: CAIREGVRTGELFF
j_call: TRBJ2-1; d_call: TRBD2; v_call: TRBV12-3/TRBV12-4; clone_size: many; cdr3_nt: TGTGCCAGCAGTCTGCAGGGACTAGCGTCGGATGAGCAGTTCTTC; cdr3_aa: CASSLQGLASDEQFF
j_call: TRBJ2-6; d_call: TRBD1; v_call: TRBV6-5; clone_size: few; cdr3_nt: TGTGCCAGCAGTTACGGAACAGGGGGCTCTGGGGCCAACGTCCTGACTTTC; cdr3_aa: CASSYGTGGSGANVLTF
j_call: TRBJ1-2; d_call: TRBD1; v_call: TRBV12-3/TRBV12-4; clone_size: many; cdr3_nt: TGTGCCAGCAGGCGGGACAGCTCCTCGGGGAGCTATGGCTACACCTTC; cdr3_aa: CASRRDSSSGSYGYTF
j_call: TRBJ2-7; d_call: .; v_call: TRBV15; clone_size: few; cdr3_nt: TGTGCCACCAGCAGAGATCTCCTCAGGACAGTCTACGAGCAGTACTTC; cdr3_aa: CATSRDLLRTVYEQYF
j_call: TRBJ1-1; d_call: TRBD1; v_call: TRBV12-3/TRBV12-4; clone_size: many; cdr3_nt: TGTGCCAGCAGTCAGATAGGGACAGGTGAAGCTTTCTTT; cdr3_aa: CASSQIGTGEAFF
j_call: TRBJ2-3; d_call: TRBD1; v_call: TRBV20-1; clone_size: many; cdr3_nt: TGCAGTGCTAGAGGAGACAGGGCCCCAGATACGCAGTATTTT; cdr3_aa: CSARGDRAPDTQYF
j_call: TRBJ2-1; d_call: TRBD2; v_call: TRBV12-3/TRBV12-4; clone_size: many; cdr3_nt: TGTGCCAGCAGTTTCCGGGGGGGGTCCTACAATGAGCAGTTCTTC; cdr3_aa: CASSFRGGSYNEQFF
j_call: TRBJ1-5; d_call: .; v_call: TRBV6-2/TRBV6-3; clone_size: .; cdr3_nt: TGTGCCAGCACCAGCAGAAATAGCAATCAGCCCCAGCATTTT; cdr3_aa: CASTSRNSNQPQHF
j_call: TRBJ2-1; d_call: .; v_call: TRBV7-9; clone_size: many; cdr3_nt: TGTGCCAGCAGCTTAGGGCGGGGACTCTACAATGAGCAGTTCTTC; cdr3_aa: CASSLGRGLYNEQFF
j_call: TRBJ2-6; d_call: .; v_call: TRBV6-4; clone_size: many; cdr3_nt: TGTGCCAGCAGTGACTCACTCTCTGGGGCCAACGTCCTGACTTTC; cdr3_aa: CASSDSLSGANVLTF
j_call: TRBJ2-2; d_call: .; v_call: TRBV5-1; clone_size: many; cdr3_nt: TGCGCCAGCAGCTTGGCCCCGCCAGACACCGGGGAGCTGTTTTTT; cdr3_aa: CASSLAPPDTGELFF
j_call: TRBJ1-1; d_call: .; v_call: TRBV29-1; clone_size: many; cdr3_nt: TGCAGCGTCGCCAGAGAGAACACTGAAGCTTTCTTT; cdr3_aa: CSVARENTEAFF
j_call: TRBJ2-2; d_call: .; v_call: TRBV7-2; clone_size: many; cdr3_nt: TGTGCCAGCAGCTTCGGTGGGGGGGAGCTGTTTTTT; cdr3_aa: CASSFGGGELFF
j_call: TRBJ2-1; d_call: .; v_call: TRBV7-9; clone_size: many; cdr3_nt: TGTGCCAGCACCGTAAGGACAACTTACAATGAGCAGTTCTTC; cdr3_aa: CASTVRTTYNEQFF
j_call: TRBJ2-5; d_call: TRBD2; v_call: TRBV20-1; clone_size: many; cdr3_nt: TGCAGTGCTACTCCGGGACTAGCGCAAGAGACCCAGTACTTC; cdr3_aa: CSATPGLAQETQYF
j_call: TRBJ2-3; d_call: TRBD2; v_call: TRBV20-1; clone_size: many; cdr3_nt: TGCAGTGCTAGCCCTAGCGGGCTACTAGATACGCAGTATTTT; cdr3_aa: CSASPSGLLDTQYF
j_call: TRBJ1-6; d_call: .; v_call: TRBV5-1; clone_size: many; cdr3_nt: TGCGCCAGCAGCTTGGAACATCAGGATTCACCCCTCCACTTT; cdr3_aa: CASSLEHQDSPLHF
j_call: TRBJ1-5; d_call: .; v_call: TRBV7-9; clone_size: many; cdr3_nt: TGTGCCAGCAGCTTAGCGACGGGGGCGGGGGGTCAGCCCCAGCATTTT; cdr3_aa: CASSLATGAGGQPQHF
j_call: TRBJ1-2; d_call: .; v_call: TRBV2; clone_size: .; cdr3_nt: TGTGCCAGCAGCCACATTAGAGACAAACTATATGGCTACACCTTC; cdr3_aa: CASSHIRDKLYGYTF
j_call: TRBJ1-6; d_call: .; v_call: TRBV2; clone_size: many; cdr3_nt: TGTGCCAGCAGTGACGCGGGCCCCCTCCACTTT; cdr3_aa: CASSDAGPLHF
j_call: TRBJ2-5; d_call: TRBD1; v_call: TRBV7-6; clone_size: few; cdr3_nt: TGTGCCAGCAGCACTGGGACAGGACCCCAAGAGACCCAGTACTTC; cdr3_aa: CASSTGTGPQETQYF